This TCR beta chain was recovered during a study of technical replicates of blood from several donors. V shed 0 bases and J 2 bases; nucleotides not matched to a gene: 3. Per germline, CDR1 MNHEY and CDR2 SVGAGI. This CDR3 has 15 amino acids. The repertoire was sequenced with immunoSEQ multiplex PCR; TCRdb's copy has only in-frame clones and lacks some. The sample has about 80,000 clones; 90% to 95% are singletons. This TCR derives from a human donor in good health. The genes are TRBV6-5 and TRBJ2-7, with 8 nucleotides matching TRBD2. Material: T cells isolated from PBMCs. CDR3 bases: TGTGCCAGCAGTTACTCAGCGGGAGTTCCCTACGAGCAGTACTTC. Amino acid sequence: CASSYSAGVPYEQYF.